This T cell receptor (beta chain) came from a study of post-analysis software for immune sequencing data. Study information: The study covered relapsing-remitting, secondary progressive and progressive-relapsing courses of multiple sclerosis.

This clonotype is a singleton in its sample. Incorporated into the TCR beta cDNA libraries were unique molecular identifiers, which served to reduce PCR and sequencing biases. The T cell input of about 0.9 to 11 million gave roughly 500,000 cDNA molecules. TCRdb reanalysed the PCR reads using MiXCR and keeps one entry per CDR3 protein. Altogether 750,000 to 950,000 distinct CDR3 sequences are present, approximately 57% being singletons, with the ten largest covering 4.6%. The material sequenced was blood. The clonotype was recovered from a girl aged 5-17 years with multiple sclerosis.

CDR3 amino acids: CASSWGRIGSTDTQYF. The CDR3 DNA reads TGTGCCAGCAGTTGGGGCCGTATCGGAAGCACAGATACGCAGTATTTT. The V and J genes are TRBV12-3 or TRBV12-4 and TRBJ2-3, with D possibly matching TRBD1 (5 bases). The ends were cut back, 4 bases at V and 0 bases at J, with 14 bases in the middle. This CDR3 is built from 16 residues.